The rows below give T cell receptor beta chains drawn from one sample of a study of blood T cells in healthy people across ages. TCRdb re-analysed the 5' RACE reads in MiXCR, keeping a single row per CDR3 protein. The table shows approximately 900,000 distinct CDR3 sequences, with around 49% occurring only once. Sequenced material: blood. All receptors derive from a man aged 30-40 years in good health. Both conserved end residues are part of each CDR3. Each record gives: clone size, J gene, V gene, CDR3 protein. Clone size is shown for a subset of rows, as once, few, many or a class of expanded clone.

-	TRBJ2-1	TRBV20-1	CSAGLAGAVSSYNEQFF
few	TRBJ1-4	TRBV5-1	CASSPQGEKLFF
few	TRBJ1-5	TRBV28	CASTDQDRGRMPQHF
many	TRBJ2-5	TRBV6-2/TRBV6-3	CASRRRTGQGERETQYF
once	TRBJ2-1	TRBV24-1	CATSELTGYLQFF
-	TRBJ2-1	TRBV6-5	CASRARLGQDEQFF
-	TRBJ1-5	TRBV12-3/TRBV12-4	CASNTGGVWNQPQHF
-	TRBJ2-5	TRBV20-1	CSVSSPIGLQETQYF
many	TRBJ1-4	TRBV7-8	CASSLAAGGLNEKLFF
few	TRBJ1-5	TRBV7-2	CASSTGQPNQPQHF
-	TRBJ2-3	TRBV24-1	CATSDKLAGLPYF
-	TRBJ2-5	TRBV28	CASSFPTSGGTQETQYF
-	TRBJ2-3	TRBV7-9	CASSLSVADTQYF
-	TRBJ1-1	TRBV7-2	CASSVGQKTEAFF
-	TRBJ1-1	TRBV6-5	CASSYSPLVGNTEAFF
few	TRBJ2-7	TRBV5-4	CASRAGTDGYEQYF